This is a list of T cell receptor beta chains from one sample in a study of cytomegalovirus exposure and HLA in healthy donors. The method was immunoSEQ multiplex PCR; TCRdb's version includes in-frame clones alone and lacks a portion of them. The sample lists around 60,000 clones, approximately 90% seen once, with 1.3% in the top ten. Input material: PBMCs. The origin of the receptors is a woman between 18 and 29 years old in good health and CMV-seronegative. The CDR3 runs from the conserved cysteine through the conserved F or W. D genes are given only for firm matches. Size values are once, few and many counts, or a class for expanded clones, and some rows have none.

d_call	j_call	v_call	clone_size	cdr3_nt	cdr3_aa
TRBD2	TRBJ2-1	TRBV19	.	TGTGCCAGTAGTCCGGGACTACCAACCTACAATGAGCAGTTCTTC	CASSPGLPTYNEQFF
TRBD1	TRBJ2-3	TRBV4-1	.	TGCGCCAGCAGCCAATTAGGACAGGGTGTTGGTGTGGCAGATACGCAGTATTTT	CASSQLGQGVGVADTQYF
TRBD1	TRBJ1-2	TRBV6-6	.	TGTGCCAGCAGTCCGACCAGGGGACAGGGGGCGCGAGGCTACACCTTC	CASSPTRGQGARGYTF
TRBD2	TRBJ2-7	TRBV27	.	TGTGCCAGCAGTCGAGAGGCCTTAGCGGGGTACGGCGAGCAGTACTTC	CASSREALAGYGEQYF
TRBD1	TRBJ2-7	TRBV5-1	.	TGCGCCAGCAGCTCCCGACAGGGGGCCGACGAGCAGTACTTC	CASSSRQGADEQYF
.	TRBJ2-7	TRBV9	.	TGTGCCAGCAGCGTGTCAGGGGTGCCTTCCTACGAGCAGTACTTC	CASSVSGVPSYEQYF
.	TRBJ1-5	TRBV2	.	TGTGCCAGCAGTCCCGAGGGTGGGCGCAATCAGCCCCAGCATTTT	CASSPEGGRNQPQHF
.	TRBJ2-2	TRBV6-1	.	TGTGCCAGCAGCCCTGGGGCGTTCACCGGGGAGCTGTTTTTT	CASSPGAFTGELFF
.	TRBJ2-3	TRBV6-5	.	TGTGCCAGCAGTTACGGCGGACTTGGAGATACGCAGTATTTT	CASSYGGLGDTQYF
.	TRBJ2-1	TRBV6-5	.	TGTGCCAGCAGTTCAGGCCTTAGGGGGTTCAATAATGAGCAGTTCTTC	CASSSGLRGFNNEQFF
.	TRBJ1-3	TRBV6-5	few	TGTGCCAGCAGACTGGACAGTTACTCTGGAAACACCATATATTTT	CASRLDSYSGNTIYF
.	TRBJ2-4	TRBV10-2	.	TGCGCCAGCGCCGGGGGAGCCAAAAACATTCAGTACTTC	CASAGGAKNIQYF
.	TRBJ2-1	TRBV20-1	.	TGCAGTGCTAGCGGGAGTCATGAGCAGTTCTTC	CSASGSHEQFF